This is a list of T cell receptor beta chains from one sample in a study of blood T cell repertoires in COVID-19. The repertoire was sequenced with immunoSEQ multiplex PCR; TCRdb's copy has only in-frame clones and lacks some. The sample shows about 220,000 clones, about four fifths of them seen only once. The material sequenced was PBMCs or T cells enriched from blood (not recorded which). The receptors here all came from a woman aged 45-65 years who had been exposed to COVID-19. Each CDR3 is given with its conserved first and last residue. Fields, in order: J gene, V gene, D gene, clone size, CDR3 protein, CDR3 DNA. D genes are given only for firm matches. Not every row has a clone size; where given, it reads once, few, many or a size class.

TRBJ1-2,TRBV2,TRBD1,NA,CASANDAGGNGYTF,TGTGCCAGCGCCAACGACGCAGGGGGCAATGGCTACACCTTC
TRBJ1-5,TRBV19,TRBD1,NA,CASSTPGQGDNQPQHF,TGTGCCAGTAGTACGCCGGGACAGGGAGATAATCAGCCCCAGCATTTT
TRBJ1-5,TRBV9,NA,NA,CASSATTSNQPQHF,TGTGCCAGCAGCGCGACAACAAGCAATCAGCCCCAGCATTTT
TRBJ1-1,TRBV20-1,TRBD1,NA,CSASGGQGARNTEAFF,TGCAGTGCTAGTGGGGGACAGGGGGCCCGGAACACTGAAGCTTTCTTT
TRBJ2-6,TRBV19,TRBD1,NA,CASSTRQGITLSSGANVLTF,TGTGCCAGTAGTACCCGACAGGGGATAACCCTATCCTCTGGGGCCAACGTCCTGACTTTC
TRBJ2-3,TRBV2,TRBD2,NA,CASSRSGGTSTDTQYF,TGTGCCAGCAGTCGAAGCGGGGGGACTAGCACAGATACGCAGTATTTT
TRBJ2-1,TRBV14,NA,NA,CASGPWGGLNNEQFF,TGTGCCAGCGGTCCCTGGGGGGGGCTAAACAATGAGCAGTTCTTC
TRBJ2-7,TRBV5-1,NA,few,CASSLEGSSYEQYF,TGCGCCAGCAGCTTGGAAGGGAGCTCCTACGAGCAGTACTTC
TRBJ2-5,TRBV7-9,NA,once,CASSSKLLVEETQYF,TGTGCCAGCAGCTCCAAGCTACTAGTTGAGGAGACCCAGTACTTC
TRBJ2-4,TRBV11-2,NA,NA,CASSLSQGYIQYF,TGTGCCAGCAGCTTATCACAGGGTTACATTCAGTACTTC
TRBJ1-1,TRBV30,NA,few,CAWSVMNTEAFF,TGTGCCTGGAGTGTTATGAACACTGAAGCTTTCTTT
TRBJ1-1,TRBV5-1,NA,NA,CASSFGGDTEAFF,TGCGCCAGCAGCTTTGGGGGCGACACTGAAGCTTTCTTT
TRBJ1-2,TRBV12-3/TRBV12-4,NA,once,CASSSGNFYGYTF,TGTGCCAGCAGTTCAGGGAACTTCTATGGCTACACCTTC
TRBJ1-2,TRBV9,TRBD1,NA,CASSRWGDRPNYGYTF,TGTGCCAGCAGCCGGTGGGGGGACAGACCCAACTATGGCTACACCTTC
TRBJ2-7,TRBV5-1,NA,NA,CASSLAPGNYEQYF,TGCGCCAGCAGCTTGGCCCCGGGGAACTACGAGCAGTACTTC
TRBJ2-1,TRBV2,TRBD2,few,CASSREAGPSYNEQFF,TGTGCCAGCAGCAGGGAAGCGGGGCCCTCCTACAATGAGCAGTTCTTC
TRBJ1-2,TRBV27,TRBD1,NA,CASSPFDRDYGYTF,TGTGCCAGCAGTCCCTTTGACAGGGATTATGGCTACACCTTC
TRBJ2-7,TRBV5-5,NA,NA,CASSLGLIRSTYEQYF,TGTGCCAGCAGCTTGGGCTTAATTCGGAGTACCTACGAGCAGTACTTC
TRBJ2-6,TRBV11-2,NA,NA,CASSLAGSLANVLTF,TGTGCCAGCAGCTTAGCGGGGTCCTTGGCCAACGTCCTGACTTTC
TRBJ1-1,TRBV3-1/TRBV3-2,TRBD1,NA,CASSPNRGQGTEAFF,TGTGCCAGCAGCCCAAACAGGGGGCAGGGGACTGAAGCTTTCTTT
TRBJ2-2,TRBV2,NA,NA,CASSPSQITGELFF,TGTGCCAGCAGCCCTAGCCAGATCACCGGGGAGCTGTTTTTT
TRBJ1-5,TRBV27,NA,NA,CASRGGAASNQPQHF,TGTGCCAGCAGAGGAGGGGCGGCTAGCAATCAGCCCCAGCATTTT
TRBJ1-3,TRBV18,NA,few,CASSPPDRVSGNTIYF,TGTGCCAGCTCACCACCGGACAGAGTCTCTGGAAACACCATATATTTT
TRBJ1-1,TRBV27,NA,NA,CASSLSIRDTEAFF,TGTGCCAGCAGTTTATCAATCAGGGACACTGAAGCTTTCTTT
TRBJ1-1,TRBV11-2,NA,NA,CASSHDPAVMNTEAFF,TGTGCCAGCAGCCACGACCCGGCGGTCATGAACACTGAAGCTTTCTTT
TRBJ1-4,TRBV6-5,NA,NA,CASRDPGRGKLFF,TGTGCCAGCCGGGACCCCGGGAGGGGAAAACTGTTTTTT
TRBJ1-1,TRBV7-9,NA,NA,CASASRGDTEAFF,TGTGCCAGCGCATCCAGGGGAGACACTGAAGCTTTCTTT
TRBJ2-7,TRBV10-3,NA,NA,CAISESNRGRDEQYF,TGTGCCATCAGTGAGTCGAATAGGGGGCGGGATGAGCAGTACTTC
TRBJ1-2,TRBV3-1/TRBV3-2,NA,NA,CASSQGNGAETF,TGTGCCAGCAGCCAAGGGAACGGAGCGGAAACCTTC
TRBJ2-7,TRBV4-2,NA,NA,CASSQTAGDLLEQYF,TGTGCCAGCAGCCAAACGGCAGGGGACCTTCTCGAGCAGTACTTC
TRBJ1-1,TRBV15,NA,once,CATSRPGAYEAFF,TGTGCCACCAGCAGACCTGGGGCATACGAAGCTTTCTTT
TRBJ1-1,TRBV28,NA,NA,CASSLLTGRTEAFF,TGTGCCTCCTCCCTCCTGACAGGCAGGACTGAAGCTTTCTTT
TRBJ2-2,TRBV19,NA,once,CATSAGADTGELFF,TGTGCCACTTCGGCGGGGGCCGACACCGGGGAGCTGTTTTTT
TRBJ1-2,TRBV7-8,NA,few,CASSFGSRGYGYTF,TGTGCCAGCAGCTTCGGGTCAAGGGGCTATGGCTACACCTTC
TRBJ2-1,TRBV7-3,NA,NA,CASSSTQGGEQFF,TGTGCCAGCAGCTCCACACAGGGTGGTGAGCAGTTCTTC
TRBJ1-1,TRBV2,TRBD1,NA,CASSPDRVPEAFF,TGTGCCAGCAGTCCTGACAGGGTCCCTGAAGCTTTCTTT
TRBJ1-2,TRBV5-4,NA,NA,CASSSLASQGFYGYTF,TGTGCCAGCAGCTCTTTAGCTTCACAGGGTTTCTATGGCTACACCTTC
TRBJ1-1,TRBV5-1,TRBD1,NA,CASSLTGGNTEAFF,TGCGCCAGCAGCTTGACAGGGGGGAACACTGAAGCTTTCTTT
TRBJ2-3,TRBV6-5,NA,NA,CASGGVSTDTQYF,TGTGCCAGCGGAGGAGTTAGCACAGATACGCAGTATTTT
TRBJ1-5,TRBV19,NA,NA,CASSPQTANQPQHF,TGTGCCAGTTCGCCCCAGACAGCAAATCAGCCCCAGCATTTT
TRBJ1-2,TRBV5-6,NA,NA,CASSSKTVYGYTF,TGTGCCAGCAGCTCCAAGACAGTCTATGGCTACACCTTC
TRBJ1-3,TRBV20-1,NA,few,CSASRDYPPGPIYF,TGCAGTGCTAGTCGGGACTACCCACCGGGTCCCATATATTTT
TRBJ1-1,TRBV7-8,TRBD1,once,CASSFYRGARPEAFF,TGTGCCAGCAGCTTCTACAGGGGCGCAAGGCCTGAAGCTTTCTTT
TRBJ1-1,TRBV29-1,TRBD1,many,CSVEDRDRGRLAFF,TGCAGCGTTGAAGATAGGGACAGGGGGCGCTTGGCTTTCTTT
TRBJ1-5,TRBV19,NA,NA,CASSIRGPSSYQPQHF,TGTGCCAGTAGTATTAGGGGTCCTAGTAGTTATCAGCCCCAGCATTTT
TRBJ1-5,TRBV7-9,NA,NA,CASSSGTNQPQHF,TGTGCCAGCAGCTCGGGAACCAATCAGCCCCAGCATTTT
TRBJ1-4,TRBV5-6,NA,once,CASSLDRENEKLFF,TGTGCCAGCAGCTTGGACAGGGAAAATGAAAAACTGTTTTTT
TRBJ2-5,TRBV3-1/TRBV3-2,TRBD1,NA,CASSQETGGMETQYF,TGTGCCAGCAGCCAAGAGACAGGGGGTATGGAGACCCAGTACTTC